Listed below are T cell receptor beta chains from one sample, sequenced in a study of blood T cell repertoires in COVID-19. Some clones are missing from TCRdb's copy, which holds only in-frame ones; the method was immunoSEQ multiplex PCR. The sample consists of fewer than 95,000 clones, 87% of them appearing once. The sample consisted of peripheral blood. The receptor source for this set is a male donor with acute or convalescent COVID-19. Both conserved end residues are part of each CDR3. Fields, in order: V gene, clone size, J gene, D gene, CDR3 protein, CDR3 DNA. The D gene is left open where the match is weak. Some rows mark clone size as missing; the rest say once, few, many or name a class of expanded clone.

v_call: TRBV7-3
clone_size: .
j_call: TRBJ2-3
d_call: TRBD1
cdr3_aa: CASSYGQGAPLSTQYF
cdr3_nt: TGTGCCAGCAGCTACGGACAGGGAGCCCCCCTTAGTACGCAGTATTTT

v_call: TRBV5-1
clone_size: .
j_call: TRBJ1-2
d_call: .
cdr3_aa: CANGDTSNYGYTF
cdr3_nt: TGCGCCAACGGGGACACATCTAACTATGGCTACACCTTC

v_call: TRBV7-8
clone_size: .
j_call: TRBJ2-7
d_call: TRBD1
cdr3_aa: CASSLGTGEKQYF
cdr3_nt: TGTGCCAGCAGCTTAGGGACAGGGGAAAAGCAGTACTTC

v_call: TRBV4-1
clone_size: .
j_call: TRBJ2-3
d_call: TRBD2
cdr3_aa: CASSQVLAGGTDTQYF
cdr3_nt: TGCGCCAGCAGCCAGGTACTAGCGGGGGGGACAGATACGCAGTATTTT

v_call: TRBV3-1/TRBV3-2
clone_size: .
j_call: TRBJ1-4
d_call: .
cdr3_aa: CASSQQPGQLNEKLFF
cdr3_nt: TGTGCCAGCAGCCAACAACCGGGACAACTTAATGAAAAACTGTTTTTT

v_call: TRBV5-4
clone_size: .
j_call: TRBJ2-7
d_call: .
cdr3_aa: CASTVGRGNYEQYF
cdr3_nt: TGTGCCAGCACCGTGGGTCGGGGGAACTACGAGCAGTACTTC

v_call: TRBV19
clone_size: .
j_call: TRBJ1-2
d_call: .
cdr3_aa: CASRTTGNWGYTF
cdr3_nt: TGTGCCAGTAGGACCACAGGGAACTGGGGCTACACCTTC

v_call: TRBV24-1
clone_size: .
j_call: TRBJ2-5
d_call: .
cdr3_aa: CATSVGGGHETQYF
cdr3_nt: TGTGCCACCAGTGTAGGAGGAGGGCACGAGACCCAGTACTTC

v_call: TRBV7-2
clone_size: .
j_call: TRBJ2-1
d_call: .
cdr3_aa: CASSSDWSSYNEQFF
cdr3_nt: TGTGCCAGCAGCTCGGACTGGAGCTCCTACAATGAGCAGTTCTTC

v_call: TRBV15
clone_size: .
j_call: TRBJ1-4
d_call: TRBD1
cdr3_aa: CATSRDGTGKMSNEKLFF
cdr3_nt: TGTGCCACCAGCAGAGATGGGACAGGGAAGATGTCTAATGAAAAACTGTTTTTT

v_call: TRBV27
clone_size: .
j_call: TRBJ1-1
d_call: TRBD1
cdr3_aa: CASSSAGGYWNTEAFF
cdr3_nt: TGTGCCAGCAGTTCGGCAGGGGGCTATTGGAACACTGAAGCTTTCTTT

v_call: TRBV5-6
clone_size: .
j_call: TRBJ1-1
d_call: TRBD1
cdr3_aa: CASTWDRTGNTEAFF
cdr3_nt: TGTGCCAGCACATGGGACAGGACGGGGAACACTGAAGCTTTCTTT

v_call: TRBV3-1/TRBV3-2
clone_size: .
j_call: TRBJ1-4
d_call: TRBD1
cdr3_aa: CASSGTVGGLKLFF
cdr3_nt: TGTGCCAGCAGCGGGACAGTAGGGGGGTTAAAACTGTTTTTT

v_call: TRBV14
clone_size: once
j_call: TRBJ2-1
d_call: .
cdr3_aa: CASSRDNSAREQFF
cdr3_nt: TGTGCCAGCAGCCGGGACAACTCGGCGCGAGAGCAGTTCTTC

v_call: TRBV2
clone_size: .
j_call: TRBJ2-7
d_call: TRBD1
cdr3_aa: CASSAGQLTEQYF
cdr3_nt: TGTGCCAGCAGTGCGGGACAGCTTACCGAGCAGTACTTC

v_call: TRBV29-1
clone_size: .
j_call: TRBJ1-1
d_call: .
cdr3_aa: CSARDTTNTEAFF
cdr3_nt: TGCAGCGCCCGGGACACCACTAACACTGAAGCTTTCTTT

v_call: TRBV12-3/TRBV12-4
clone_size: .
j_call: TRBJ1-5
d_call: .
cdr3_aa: CASRTGGSQPQHF
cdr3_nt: TGTGCCAGCAGAACGGGCGGGAGCCAGCCCCAGCATTTT

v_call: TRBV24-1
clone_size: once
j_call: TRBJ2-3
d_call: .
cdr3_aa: CATSDLTTSSTDTQYF
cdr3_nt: TGTGCCACCAGTGACTTGACTACTTCTAGCACAGATACGCAGTATTTT

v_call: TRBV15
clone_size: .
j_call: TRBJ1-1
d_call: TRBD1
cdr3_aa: CATSRGQGGGTEAFF
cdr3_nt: TGTGCCACCAGCAGAGGCCAGGGGGGTGGCACTGAAGCTTTCTTT

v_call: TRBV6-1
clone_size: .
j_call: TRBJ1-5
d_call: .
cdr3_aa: CASTPFGSNQPQHF
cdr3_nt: TGTGCCAGCACGCCTTTTGGCAGCAATCAGCCCCAGCATTTT

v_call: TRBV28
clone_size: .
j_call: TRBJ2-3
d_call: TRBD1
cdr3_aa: CASSFQGESTDTQYF
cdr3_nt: TGTGCCAGCAGTTTTCAGGGGGAAAGCACAGATACGCAGTATTTT

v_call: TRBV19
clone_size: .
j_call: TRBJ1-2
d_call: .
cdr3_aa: CASREFEGYTF
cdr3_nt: TGTGCCAGTAGGGAGTTCGAGGGCTACACCTTC

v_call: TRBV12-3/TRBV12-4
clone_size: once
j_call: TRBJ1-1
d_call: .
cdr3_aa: CASSLIGRSEAFF
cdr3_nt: TGTGCCAGCAGTTTGATCGGCAGGTCTGAAGCTTTCTTT

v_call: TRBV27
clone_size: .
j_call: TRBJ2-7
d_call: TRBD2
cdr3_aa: CASSILLAGTYEQYF
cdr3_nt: TGTGCCAGCAGTATATTGCTAGCGGGAACCTACGAGCAGTACTTC

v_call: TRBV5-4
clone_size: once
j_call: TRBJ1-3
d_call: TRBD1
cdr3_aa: CASSSGDRFSGNTIYF
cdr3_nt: TGTGCCAGCAGCTCGGGGGACAGATTCTCTGGAAACACCATATATTTT

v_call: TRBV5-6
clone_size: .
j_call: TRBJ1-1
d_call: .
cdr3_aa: CASSLSGDTEAFF
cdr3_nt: TGTGCCAGCAGCTTGTCGGGGGACACTGAAGCTTTCTTT

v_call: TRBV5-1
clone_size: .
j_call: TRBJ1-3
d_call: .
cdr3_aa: CASSLAGVGNTIYF
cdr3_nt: TGCGCCAGCAGCTTGGCCGGGGTTGGAAACACCATATATTTT

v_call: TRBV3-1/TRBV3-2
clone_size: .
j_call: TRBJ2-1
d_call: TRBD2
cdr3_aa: CASSQAGLAGGPGNEQFF
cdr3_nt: TGTGCCAGCAGCCAAGCCGGACTAGCGGGGGGGCCGGGCAATGAGCAGTTCTTC

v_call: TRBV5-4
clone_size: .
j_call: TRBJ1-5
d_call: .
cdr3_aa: CASSSQGSNQPQHF
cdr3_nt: TGTGCCAGCAGCTCTCAGGGGAGCAATCAGCCCCAGCATTTT

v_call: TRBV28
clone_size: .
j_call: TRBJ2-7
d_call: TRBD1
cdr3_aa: CASTLQGPYEQYF
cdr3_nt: TGTGCCAGCACCCTACAGGGGCCCTACGAGCAGTACTTC

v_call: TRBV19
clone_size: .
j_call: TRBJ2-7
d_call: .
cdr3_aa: CASSLQGGSDEQYF
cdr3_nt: TGTGCCAGTAGTCTCCAGGGTGGTAGTGACGAGCAGTACTTC

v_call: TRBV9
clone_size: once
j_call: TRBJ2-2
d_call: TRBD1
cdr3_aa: CASREGDRLTGELFF
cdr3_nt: TGTGCCAGCAGAGAAGGGGACAGGCTCACCGGGGAGCTGTTTTTT

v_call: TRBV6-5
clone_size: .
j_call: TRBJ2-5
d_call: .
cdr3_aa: CASTWGQKETQYF
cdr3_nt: TGTGCCAGCACCTGGGGGCAGAAAGAGACCCAGTACTTC

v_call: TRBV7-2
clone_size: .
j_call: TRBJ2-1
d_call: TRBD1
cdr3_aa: CASSLAHRTGDNEQFF
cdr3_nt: TGTGCCAGCAGCTTAGCGCATAGGACAGGGGACAATGAGCAGTTCTTC

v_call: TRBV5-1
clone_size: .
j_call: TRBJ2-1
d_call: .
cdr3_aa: CASSLVGGWEQFF
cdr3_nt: TGCGCCAGCAGCTTGGTTGGAGGGTGGGAGCAGTTCTTC

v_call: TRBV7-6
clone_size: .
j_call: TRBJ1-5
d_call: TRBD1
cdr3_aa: CASSSGTGRNQPQHF
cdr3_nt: TGTGCCAGCAGCTCCGGGACAGGGAGGAATCAGCCCCAGCATTTT

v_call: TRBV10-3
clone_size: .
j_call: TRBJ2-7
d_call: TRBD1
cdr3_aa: CASGQGPDEQYF
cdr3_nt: TGTGCTTCGGGACAGGGGCCGGACGAGCAGTACTTC

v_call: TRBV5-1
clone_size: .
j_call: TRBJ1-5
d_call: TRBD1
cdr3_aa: CASSLGTGGARQPQHF
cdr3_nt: TGCGCCAGCAGCTTGGGGACAGGGGGCGCGAGACAGCCCCAGCATTTT

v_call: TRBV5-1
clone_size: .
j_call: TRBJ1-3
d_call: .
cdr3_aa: CASSMGGGNTIYF
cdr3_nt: TGCGCCAGCAGCATGGGAGGGGGAAACACCATATATTTT

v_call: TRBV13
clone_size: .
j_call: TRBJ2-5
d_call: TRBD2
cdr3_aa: CASSSRAGGWETQYF
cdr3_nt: TGTGCCAGCAGCTCCCGAGCGGGGGGTTGGGAGACCCAGTACTTC

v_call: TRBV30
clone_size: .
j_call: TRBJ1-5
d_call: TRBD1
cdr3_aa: CAWTSSRGLNQPQHF
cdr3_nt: TGTGCCTGGACCTCCTCCAGGGGGCTGAATCAGCCCCAGCATTTT

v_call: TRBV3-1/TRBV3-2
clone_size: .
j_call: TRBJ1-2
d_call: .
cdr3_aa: CASSRERYYGYTF
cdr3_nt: TGTGCCAGCAGCCGTGAGAGGTACTATGGCTACACCTTC

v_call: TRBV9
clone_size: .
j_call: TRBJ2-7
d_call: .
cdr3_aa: CASSVAPMTVEQYF
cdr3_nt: TGTGCCAGCAGCGTAGCCCCAATGACTGTCGAGCAGTACTTC

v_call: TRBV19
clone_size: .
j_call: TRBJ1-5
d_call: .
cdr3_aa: CASSIGSGQPQHF
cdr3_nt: TGTGCCAGTAGTATAGGGTCTGGCCAGCCCCAGCATTTT

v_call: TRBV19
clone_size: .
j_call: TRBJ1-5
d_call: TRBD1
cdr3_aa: CASKTRDRGSSNQPQHF
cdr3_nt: TGTGCCAGTAAGACCCGGGACAGGGGAAGCAGCAATCAGCCCCAGCATTTT

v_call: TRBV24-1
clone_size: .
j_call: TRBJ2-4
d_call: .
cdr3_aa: CATSDPRQAKNIQYF
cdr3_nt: TGTGCCACCAGTGACCCTAGACAGGCCAAAAACATTCAGTACTTC

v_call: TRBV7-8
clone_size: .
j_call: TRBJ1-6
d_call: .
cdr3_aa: CASSLAWGGDYNSPLHF
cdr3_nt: TGTGCCAGCAGCTTAGCCTGGGGGGGGGACTATAATTCACCCCTCCACTTT

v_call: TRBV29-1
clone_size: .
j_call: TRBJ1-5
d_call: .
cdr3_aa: CSVVKRGGNNQPQHF
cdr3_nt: TGCAGCGTTGTAAAACGAGGGGGTAACAATCAGCCCCAGCATTTT

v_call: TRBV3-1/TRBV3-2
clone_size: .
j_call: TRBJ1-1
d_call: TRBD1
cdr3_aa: CASSRGQGNTEAFF
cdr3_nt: TGTGCCAGCAGCCGGGGACAGGGGAACACTGAAGCTTTCTTT

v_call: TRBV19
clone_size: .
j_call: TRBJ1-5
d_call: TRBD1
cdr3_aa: CASSLGQGRVNQPQHF
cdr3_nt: TGTGCCAGTAGCCTAGGACAGGGCAGAGTCAATCAGCCCCAGCATTTT

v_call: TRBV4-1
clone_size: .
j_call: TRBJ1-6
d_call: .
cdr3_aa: CASSEARSSPLHF
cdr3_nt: TGCGCCAGCAGTGAAGCCCGGAGCTCACCCCTCCACTTT